Listed below are T cell receptor beta chains from one sample, sequenced in a study of sequential checkpoint blockade in melanoma. This table comes from immunoSEQ multiplex PCR, and its TCRdb copy is limited to in-frame clones, with some not included. Of 16,000 or so clones in the sample, about 92% were seen once. Source: CD8+ T cells sorted from blood (inferred from file names), taken from a patient given nivolumab and ipilimumab in sequence. Receptors were obtained from a human donor with melanoma. Each CDR3 is given with its conserved first and last residue. The D gene is left open where the match is weak. Size is stated for part of the rows, as once, few or many counts, or as a class when the clone is expanded.

15,TRBV28,-,-,TRBJ1-2,TGTGCCACCCAGGACGACAGCATTATTAACTGGGGCTACACCTTC,CATQDDSIINWGYTF
15,TRBV18,TRBD2,-,TRBJ2-7,TGTGCCAGCTCACAACCGGGACTAGCAGCCGACGAGCAGTACTTC,CASSQPGLAADEQYF
12,TRBV28,TRBD1,-,TRBJ1-1,TGTGCCAGCAGTTCAGGGGGCACTGAAGCTTTCTTT,CASSSGGTEAFF
16,TRBV27,-,-,TRBJ2-7,TGTGCCAGCAGTTTATCGAATACCCAGGTCCCCAACGAGCAGTACTTC,CASSLSNTQVPNEQYF
13,TRBV5-6,TRBD2,-,TRBJ2-7,TGTGCCAGCAGCTGGACTAGCGGGTACGAGCAGTACTTC,CASSWTSGYEQYF
13,TRBV5-1,-,-,TRBJ1-5,TGCGCCAGCAGCTTGAGGGGGAATCAGCCCCAGCATTTT,CASSLRGNQPQHF
15,TRBV4-3,-,-,TRBJ2-7,TGCGCCAGCAGCCAAATGACCACCGGGTCCTACGAGCAGTACTTC,CASSQMTTGSYEQYF
9,TRBV27,-,-,TRBJ1-1,TGTGCCAGCAGCTCGGAAGCTTTCTTT,CASSSEAFF
17,TRBV4-1,-,once,TRBJ1-5,TGCGCCAGCAGCCAAGATTGGCCAGGCAGGCCTGATCAGCCCCAGCATTTT,CASSQDWPGRPDQPQHF
14,TRBV5-6,-,-,TRBJ1-4,TGTGCCAGCAGCTTAGTAGCAACTAATGAAAAACTGTTTTTT,CASSLVATNEKLFF
14,TRBV19,-,-,TRBJ1-6,TGTGCCAGTAGTAAATGGACAGAAAATTCACCCCTCCACTTT,CASSKWTENSPLHF
15,TRBV2,TRBD1,-,TRBJ1-5,TGTGCCAGCAGTGCGCCCGGGACAGGTAATCAGCCCCAGCATTTT,CASSAPGTGNQPQHF
13,TRBV28,-,-,TRBJ1-1,TGTGCCAGCAGTTTTTATCGGGAGGGTGAAGCTTTCTTT,CASSFYREGEAFF
13,TRBV27,-,-,TRBJ1-2,TGTGCCAGCAGTCCGACTCTGGCGGGTGGCTACACCTTC,CASSPTLAGGYTF
13,TRBV2,TRBD1,-,TRBJ1-5,TGTGCCAGCAGTCAGGGGGTCAATCAGCCCCAGCATTTT,CASSQGVNQPQHF
15,TRBV27,TRBD2,once,TRBJ2-7,TGTGCCAGCAGTCCGGTAGCGGGAGGGCAGGACGAGCAGTACTTC,CASSPVAGGQDEQYF
13,TRBV15,TRBD1,-,TRBJ2-7,TGTGCCACCAGCAGGGACAGGGGTAGCGAGCAGTACTTC,CATSRDRGSEQYF
15,TRBV4-2,-,-,TRBJ1-1,TGTGCCAGCAGCCAAGAGGGCGGGGGAAGGACTGAAGCTTTCTTT,CASSQEGGGRTEAFF
13,TRBV5-1,-,-,TRBJ1-1,TGCGCCAGCAGCTTGGTGGCAGGGGCTGAAGCTTTCTTT,CASSLVAGAEAFF
16,TRBV27,TRBD2,-,TRBJ2-7,TGTGCCAGCAGTTACCCCGGGCCTAGCGGGATGTACGAGCAGTACTTC,CASSYPGPSGMYEQYF
14,TRBV4-1,TRBD1,once,TRBJ1-1,TGCGCCAGCAGCCACCGACAGGGTTCGGCTGAAGCTTTCTTT,CASSHRQGSAEAFF
18,TRBV27,TRBD1,-,TRBJ2-2,TGTGCCAGCCTGGGGGGACAGGGGGCACTAACGAACACCGGGGAGCTGTTTTTT,CASLGGQGALTNTGELFF
15,TRBV5-5,TRBD1,-,TRBJ1-2,TGTGCCAGCAGCTTGCCCACCCGGACAGGGGACGGCTACACCTTC,CASSLPTRTGDGYTF